The rows below give T cell receptor beta chains drawn from one sample of a study of cytomegalovirus exposure and HLA in healthy donors. The repertoire was sequenced with immunoSEQ multiplex PCR; TCRdb's copy has only in-frame clones and lacks some. The sample has some 78,000 clones, approximately 95% seen once. Sequenced: PBMCs. These receptors came from a young man in good health and CMV-seropositive. CDR3s include the opening cysteine and the closing phenylalanine or tryptophan. The order of the fields is CDR3 protein, CDR3 DNA, D gene, V gene, J gene, clone size. The D gene is left open where the match is weak. Part of the rows lack a size; the others show once, few, many or a class for expanded clones.

CASSSGTENIQYF,TGTGCCAGCAGTTCCGGGACAGAAAACATTCAGTACTTC,TRBD1,TRBV5-4,TRBJ2-4,-
CASSQAGQLSYEQYF,TGCGCCAGCAGCCAAGCGGGACAGCTCTCCTACGAGCAGTACTTC,TRBD1,TRBV4-1,TRBJ2-7,-
CSVEGDRGMEQYF,TGCAGCGTTGAAGGAGACAGGGGGATGGAGCAGTACTTC,TRBD1,TRBV29-1,TRBJ2-7,-
CASSSRSRRRETQYF,TGTGCCAGCAGTTCAAGGAGTCGACGGCGAGAGACCCAGTACTTC,-,TRBV27,TRBJ2-5,-
CASLGRVGEQYF,TGTGCCAGCCTCGGCCGGGTCGGCGAGCAGTACTTC,-,TRBV19,TRBJ2-7,-
CASSLEPGELFF,TGTGCCAGCAGTTTAGAGCCCGGGGAGCTGTTTTTT,-,TRBV27,TRBJ2-2,-
CASSSLKLAKNIQYF,TGTGCCAGCAGCTCCCTAAAACTAGCCAAAAACATTCAGTACTTC,-,TRBV7-9,TRBJ2-4,-
CASRASGAGVTGELFF,TGTGCCAGCAGGGCTAGCGGAGCGGGGGTTACCGGGGAGCTGTTTTTT,TRBD2,TRBV7-6,TRBJ2-2,-
CAWRAGHNQPQHF,TGTGCCTGGAGGGCAGGCCACAATCAGCCCCAGCATTTT,-,TRBV30,TRBJ1-5,-
CASSDLQGGVNYEQYF,TGCGCCAGCAGTGATCTACAAGGAGGGGTAAACTACGAGCAGTACTTC,-,TRBV10-1,TRBJ2-7,-
CASSTWTGGAYGYGYTF,TGTGCCAGCAGCACCTGGACAGGGGGCGCCTATGGTTATGGCTACACCTTC,TRBD1,TRBV5-4,TRBJ1-2,-
CASSPRGYGYTF,TGTGCCAGCAGCCCTCGGGGCTATGGCTACACCTTC,-,TRBV7-9,TRBJ1-2,-
CASSIQLFGTALSTEAFF,TGTGCCAGTAGTATACAGCTTTTTGGGACAGCATTGAGCACTGAAGCTTTCTTT,TRBD1,TRBV19,TRBJ1-1,-
CASSSPGTVSSGNTIYF,TGCGCCAGCAGCTCTCCCGGGACAGTTAGCTCTGGAAACACCATATATTTT,TRBD1,TRBV5-1,TRBJ1-3,-
CASSRGQQPMDYGYTF,TGTGCCAGCAGCCGGGGACAGCAGCCCATGGACTATGGCTACACCTTC,TRBD1,TRBV7-8,TRBJ1-2,-
CASSFTSFSYNEQFF,TGTGCCAGCAGTTTCACTAGCTTCTCCTACAATGAGCAGTTCTTC,-,TRBV27,TRBJ2-1,-
CASSQIGPNRLSYGYTF,TGCGCCAGCAGCCAAATCGGTCCAAACCGTCTCTCATATGGCTACACCTTC,-,TRBV4-1,TRBJ1-2,-
CATKAGNNEQFF,TGTGCCACCAAAGCGGGGAACAATGAGCAGTTCTTC,TRBD2,TRBV19,TRBJ2-1,-
CASLETGGASDEQYF,TGTGCCAGCTTAGAGACAGGGGGCGCATCCGACGAGCAGTACTTC,TRBD1,TRBV25-1,TRBJ2-7,once
CASSTLLSANEQFF,TGTGCCAGCAGCACTCTTCTAAGTGCCAATGAGCAGTTCTTC,-,TRBV28,TRBJ2-1,-
CATNRLAGGPGELFF,TGCGCCACTAATAGACTAGCGGGAGGCCCCGGGGAGCTGTTTTTT,TRBD2,TRBV5-1,TRBJ2-2,-
CASSFWSGRNSYEQYF,TGTGCCAGCAGTTTCTGGTCAGGGCGGAACTCCTACGAGCAGTACTTC,-,TRBV28,TRBJ2-7,-
CSVEVTGYGYTF,TGCAGCGTTGAGGTTACAGGCTATGGCTACACCTTC,-,TRBV29-1,TRBJ1-2,-
CASSGLTGSGHGYTF,TGTGCCAGCAGTGGGTTGACAGGGAGTGGCCATGGCTACACCTTC,TRBD1,TRBV27,TRBJ1-2,-
CASSRGRDTGELFF,TGTGCCAGCAGTCGCGGGAGAGACACCGGGGAGCTGTTTTTT,TRBD2,TRBV11-3,TRBJ2-2,-
CASSPGGRGETQYF,TGTGCCAGCAGTCCGGGGGGGCGGGGAGAGACCCAGTACTTC,TRBD2,TRBV6-5,TRBJ2-5,once
CASSTLQLAGVSDEQFF,TGTGCCAGTAGTACCCTACAACTAGCGGGAGTCAGCGATGAGCAGTTCTTC,TRBD2,TRBV19,TRBJ2-1,-
CASSIRGFGRMTDTQYF,TGTGCCAGTAGTATTAGGGGCTTCGGCAGGATGACAGATACGCAGTATTTT,-,TRBV19,TRBJ2-3,-
CASSYRNYGYTF,TGTGCCAGCAGTTACCGTAACTATGGCTACACCTTC,-,TRBV6-6,TRBJ1-2,-
CASRDSSGSTNGDTGELFF,TGTGCCAGTAGGGACTCTAGCGGGAGTACGAACGGGGACACCGGGGAGCTGTTTTTT,TRBD2,TRBV19,TRBJ2-2,-
CASSQETTGIQPQHF,TGCGCCAGCAGCCAAGAGACGACAGGGATACAGCCCCAGCATTTT,TRBD1,TRBV4-1,TRBJ1-5,once
CASIGSGSPYEQYF,TGTGCCAGCATCGGTAGCGGGAGTCCCTACGAGCAGTACTTC,TRBD2,TRBV13,TRBJ2-7,-
CASSDGTGADTQYF,TGTGCCAGCAGTGACGGGACAGGGGCAGATACGCAGTATTTT,TRBD1,TRBV6-4,TRBJ2-3,few
CSVSWGGPYNEQFF,TGCAGCGTTAGTTGGGGGGGACCCTACAATGAGCAGTTCTTC,TRBD2,TRBV29-1,TRBJ2-1,once
CASSTSGYNEQFF,TGTGCCAGCAGCACTAGCGGCTACAATGAGCAGTTCTTC,TRBD2,TRBV7-3,TRBJ2-1,-
CASSFGAGGPSEF,TGTGCCAGCAGCTTCGGAGCGGGAGGGCCCTCCGAGTTC,TRBD2,TRBV7-2,TRBJ2-7,-
CASSLASGNEQFF,TGTGCTAGCAGCTTAGCGTCGGGTAATGAGCAGTTCTTC,-,TRBV7-7,TRBJ2-1,-
CASSYQNTGELFF,TGTGCCAGCAGTTACCAGAACACCGGGGAGCTGTTTTTT,-,TRBV6-5,TRBJ2-2,-
CASSWGASGRAWFF,TGTGCCAGCAGCTGGGGGGCTAGCGGGAGGGCTTGGTTCTTC,TRBD2,TRBV5-6,TRBJ2-1,-
CASSIWRPDYTF,TGTGCCAGCAGTATATGGAGGCCCGACTACACCTTC,-,TRBV6-1,TRBJ1-2,-
CASSRLAGGGTGELFF,TGTGCCAGCAGCCGACTAGCGGGGGGGGGCACCGGGGAGCTGTTTTTT,TRBD2,TRBV7-2,TRBJ2-2,-
CASSYSGQQETQYF,TGTGCCAGCAGTTACTCGGGGCAGCAAGAGACCCAGTACTTC,-,TRBV6-5,TRBJ2-5,-
CASGPGGRGNEQFF,TGCGCCAGCGGCCCCGGTGGCAGGGGCAATGAGCAGTTCTTC,-,TRBV5-1,TRBJ2-1,-
CAWGPGHEQFF,TGTGCCTGGGGTCCAGGGCATGAGCAGTTCTTC,-,TRBV30,TRBJ2-1,-
CATSRAGGMNTEAFF,TGTGCCACCAGCAGGGCGGGGGGGATGAACACTGAAGCTTTCTTT,-,TRBV15,TRBJ1-1,-
CASRGQQGAEAFF,TGTGCCAGCAGGGGCCAACAGGGCGCCGAAGCTTTCTTT,-,TRBV6-6,TRBJ1-1,-
CASSPLAGDQDTQYF,TGTGCCAGCAGTCCACTAGCGGGAGACCAAGATACGCAGTATTTT,TRBD2,TRBV6-4,TRBJ2-3,-
CASSPGQHYEQYF,TGTGCCAGCAGCCCCGGACAGCACTACGAGCAGTACTTC,-,TRBV7-2,TRBJ2-7,-
CASSLTQRAGRLYEQYF,TGTGCCAGCAGCTTAACACAACGGGCGGGCCGGCTCTACGAGCAGTACTTC,-,TRBV11-2,TRBJ2-7,-
CASSLGQFHTF,TGTGCCAGTAGCTTGGGACAATTCCACACCTTC,-,TRBV19,TRBJ1-2,few
CSAVSDGYTF,TGCAGTGCGGTGTCGGATGGCTACACCTTC,-,TRBV20-1,TRBJ1-2,-
CASSSRLAGGPADTQYF,TGCGCCAGCAGCTCTAGACTAGCGGGAGGGCCCGCAGATACGCAGTATTTT,TRBD2,TRBV4-1,TRBJ2-3,once
CAWSFGPYNEQFF,TGTGCCTGGAGTTTTGGCCCCTACAATGAGCAGTTCTTC,-,TRBV30,TRBJ2-1,-
CAIRKDSYNEQFF,TGTGCCATCAGGAAGGACAGTTACAATGAGCAGTTCTTC,-,TRBV10-3,TRBJ2-1,-
CASSLPSGELFF,TGTGCCAGCAGTTTACCATCCGGGGAGCTGTTTTTT,-,TRBV28,TRBJ2-2,-
CASSVAWGVLESYNEQFF,TGTGCCAGCAGCGTAGCTTGGGGGGTTCTAGAATCTTACAATGAGCAGTTCTTC,-,TRBV9,TRBJ2-1,-
CASSQGAPGANVLTF,TGTGCCAGCTCCCAGGGGGCGCCCGGGGCCAACGTCCTGACTTTC,TRBD1,TRBV7-6,TRBJ2-6,once
CASSQFGVETQYF,TGCGCCAGCAGCCAATTTGGAGTCGAGACCCAGTACTTC,-,TRBV4-1,TRBJ2-5,-
CASSSGQGWNEQFF,TGTGCCAGCAGCTCAGGACAGGGCTGGAATGAGCAGTTCTTC,TRBD1,TRBV7-6,TRBJ2-1,-